The 7 T cell receptor beta chains given below trace back to one sample, sequenced in a study of blood T cells in healthy people across ages. Through a sample-barcoded 5' primer and a J-beta primer mix, a second PCR was run for 7 to 11 cycles. TCRdb reprocessed the 5' RACE reads via MiXCR and lists one record per CDR3 protein. Of under 700,000 distinct CDR3 sequences listed, 24% are singletons. The same specimen was also included in a second study, on T cells of mothers and their children.

The sample was blood. The receptors were sampled from a boy between 10 and 17 years old in good health.

The CDR3 region has the DNA TGTGCCAGCAGCTCGATCGGACAGGGGACTGGGGCCAACGTCCTGACTTTC. Translating gives CASSSIGQGTGANVLTF. The chain employs TRBV2 and TRBJ2-6; 9 nucleotides agree with TRBD1. This CDR3 has 17 amino acids. Germline CDR1 is SNHLY and CDR2 is FYNNEI. Trimming at V came to 6 bases and at J to 2 bases, leaving 8 bases not matched to a gene.

The sample holds a few counts of this clonotype. The chain carries TRBV4-3 and TRBJ1-4; D gene uncertain. Trimming removed 0 bases from V and 0 bases from J, with 14 bases in between. Germline V gene sequence: CDR1 LGHNA, CDR2 YSLEER. The CDR3 loop spans 18 amino acids. Here the CDR3 reads CASSQDKSRYATNEKLFF. The CDR3, as DNA: TGCGCCAGCAGCCAAGATAAGAGCAGATACGCAACTAATGAAAAACTGTTTTTT.

This clonotype was seen a handful of times. The chain couples TRBV5-1 to TRBJ2-5, with TRBD2 identical over 12 bases. The CDR3 covers 16 residues. Germline trimming cut 4 bases from V and 1 base from J; bases unmatched to any gene: 5. Germline V lookup: CDR1 SGHRS, CDR2 YFSETQ. The CDR3 DNA reads as TGCGCCAGCAGCAATGGACTAGCGGGAACCCAAGAGACCCAGTACTTC. The encoded protein is CASSNGLAGTQETQYF.

This clonotype came up a few times. This chain connects TRBV12-3 or TRBV12-4 to TRBJ2-5; D ambiguous. The CDR3 has 15 residues. Trimming stripped 6 bases from V and 5 bases from J, with 19 bases between. CDR3: CASSPSPRYGETQYF. As DNA, the CDR3 is TGTGCCAGCAGCCCCTCCCCGAGGTATGGGGAGACCCAGTACTTC.

This clonotype was seen more than once but under ten times. The chain is built from TRBV7-8 and TRBJ2-1, with D unresolved. CDR1 and CDR2 (germline): SGHVS, FQNEAQ. CDR3 length: 17 amino acids. Trimming removed 5 bases from V and 3 bases from J, with 20 bases in between. In DNA, the CDR3 is TGTGCCAGCAGCCCAGAGGTGCGGACGCAAAACTACAATGAGCAGTTCTTC. This encodes CASSPEVRTQNYNEQFF.

The chain combines TRBV7-9 with TRBJ2-6; the D is unclear. The CDR3 runs 15 residues. Germline V gives CDR1 SEHNR, CDR2 FQNEAQ (reference sequence). V shed 3 bases and J shed 0 bases, with 6 bases lying between them. CDR3 region: CASSFFSSGANVLTF. DNA for the CDR3: TGTGCCAGCAGCTTCTTTAGCTCTGGGGCCAACGTCCTGACTTTC.

This chain uses TRBV20-1 with TRBJ2-1, with D unresolved. The CDR3 extends over 14 amino acids. CDR1 is DFQATT, CDR2 SNEGSKA, per germline (reference sequence). V shed 3 bases and J shed 2 bases, with 11 bases lying between them. The CDR3 loop is CSARRLRTYNEQFF. CDR3 sequence (DNA): TGCAGTGCTAGGCGTCTTCGAACCTACAATGAGCAGTTCTTC.